This T cell receptor (beta chain) was found in a study of T cell responses to AZD1222 COVID-19 vaccine. Study-wide findings and caveats: Reportedly, nearly half of unique spike TCRs recognized epitopes outside B.1.351/B.1.1.7 mutations.

V lost 4 bases and J 3 bases, leaving 13 bases between the germline ends. This CDR3 has 15 amino acids. CDR1 SGHTA and CDR2 FQGNSA come from the germline V gene. Profiled with immunoSEQ multiplex PCR; TCRdb holds only in-frame clones, not every one. The data show approximately 75,000 clones, with roughly 90% seen just once and roughly 1.4% held by the top ten. This clone was seen just once. Its antigen is currently unknown. The rearrangement joins TRBV7-2 to TRBJ1-5, with a tentative D call TRBD1 (5 bases). The sequencing used peripheral blood, collected 28 days after the second AZD1222 dose. This sequence originates from an adult who received the AZD1222 COVID-19 vaccine. CDR3 DNA sequence: TGTGCCAGCAGCTCGCTACAGGATTTCAATCAGCCCCAGCATTTT. Protein sequence: CASSSLQDFNQPQHF.